The 21 T cell receptor beta chains in this list originate from one sample, sequenced in a study of vaccination and CD4 T cells after COVID-19. Indicated treatment: approximately 9-day PBMC culture with coronavirus spike peptide pools or control peptides (ViraFEST assay). Their antigens remain unidentified. The assay that was used to sequence DNA from cultured CD4+ T cells was the Oncomine TCR Beta short-read assay. One entry per CDR3 protein, called by TCRdb with MiXCR from the PCR reads. This sample has roughly 14,000 distinct CDR3 sequences, with approximately 50% found just once. The specimen sequenced was CD4+ T cells from blood, cultured in vitro. Receptors were obtained from a human donor who had recovered from COVID-19.

This clonotype has a handful of counts. The V and J genes are TRBV7-3 and TRBJ1-6, with 10 nucleotides matching TRBD1. Looked up from germline, CDR1 is SGHTA and CDR2 is FQGTGA. This CDR3 is built from 16 residues. The V and J ends lost 1 base and 5 bases, in that order; junction bases with no gene match: 2. The CDR3 spells CASSLMGQGNNSPLHF. For the CDR3, the DNA is TGTGCCAGCAGCTTAATGGGACAGGGGAATAATTCACCCCTCCACTTT.

This clonotype was observed a few times. The gene calls are TRBV19 and TRBJ1-1; the D gene is possibly TRBD1 (5 bases). CDR3 length: 15 amino acids. Germline V gene lookup returns CDR1 LNHDA and CDR2 SQIVND (reference sequence). The V end lost 6 bases, the J end lost 0 bases, and 14 bases lay between the germline ends. The CDR3 region is CASSWDADLNTEAFF. The CDR3 nucleotides are TGTGCCAGTAGCTGGGACGCGGACTTGAACACTGAAGCTTTCTTT.

This clonotype was seen a handful of times. The chain recombines TRBV10-3 with TRBJ1-1; D perhaps matches TRBD1 (6 bases). The germline CDR1 and CDR2 sequences are ENHRY and SYGVKD. The V end lost 5 bases, the J end lost 1 base, and 14 bases lay between the germline ends. This CDR3 comprises 15 residues. The CDR3: CAISTGTNTNTEAFF. As DNA, the CDR3 is TGTGCCATCAGTACCGGGACAAATACGAACACTGAAGCTTTCTTT.

The chain has TRBV15 and TRBJ2-5; D ambiguous. The CDR3 runs to 13 residues. CDR1 and CDR2 from the germline V gene are LNHNV and YYDKDF (reference sequence). V was clipped by 0 bases and J by 4 bases, with 6 bases between them. In nucleotides, the CDR3 is TGTGCCACCAGCAGAGATTCGATAGAGACCCAGTACTTC. Translating gives CATSRDSIETQYF.

The count of this clonotype is one. CDR3 in DNA: TGCAGTGCTAGAGGGCAGGGAGTGGGCCAAGAGACCCAGTACTTC. Protein sequence: CSARGQGVGQETQYF. The rearrangement uses TRBV20-1 and TRBJ2-5; either TRBD1 or TRBD2 may fit D (5 bases each). Trimming took off 1 base at V and 1 base at J, with 13 bases between the two ends. The germline V gene has CDR1 DFQATT and CDR2 SNEGSKA (reference sequence). The CDR3 is 15 amino acids.

This clonotype was picked up one time. CDR3 amino acids: CASSVQGARANVLTF. CDR3 bases: TGTGCCAGCAGTGTCCAGGGTGCGCGGGCCAACGTCCTGACTTTC. The chain is built from TRBV25-1 and TRBJ2-6; D is possibly TRBD1 (5 bases). Germline V gene sequence: CDR1 MGHDK, CDR2 SYGVNS. The CDR3 has 15 amino acids. Trimming left V 4 bases short and J 5 bases short, with 12 bases between.

This clonotype has just a few counts. The CDR3 nucleotides are TGTGCCAGTAGTATTTCCAGGGAAGGCACTGAAGCTTTCTTT. Translated: CASSISREGTEAFF. The rearrangement uses TRBV19 and TRBJ1-1; tentative D call: TRBD1 (5 bases). Germline V gene data show CDR1 as LNHDA and CDR2 as SQIVND (reference sequence). The V and J ends lost 3 bases and 4 bases respectively, with 12 bases between them. This CDR3 comprises 14 residues.

The V and J genes are TRBV11-2 and TRBJ1-1, with D perhaps matching TRBD1 (5 bases). Trimming pared 5 bases from V and 1 base from J, leaving 17 bases between. The germline gives CDR1 SGHAT, CDR2 FQNNGV. This CDR3 contains 16 residues. For the CDR3, the DNA is TGTGCCAGCAGCATTAGGGGCGCAACGCAGAACACTGAAGCTTTCTTT. Its translation is CASSIRGATQNTEAFF.

The chain has TRBV6-1 and TRBJ1-3; 8 nucleotides match TRBD1. With 8 bases clipped from V and 0 bases from J, the junction kept 12 bases outside the gene matches. CDR1 and CDR2 (germline): MNHNS, SASEGT. This CDR3 has 17 amino acids. For the CDR3, the DNA is TGTGCCAGCTGCCTGGGACAGGACATATCCTCTGGAAACACCATATATTTT. Translation gives CASCLGQDISSGNTIYF.

Only a few counts were recorded for this clonotype. The V gene is TRBV20-1, the J gene TRBJ2-5, with a tentative D call TRBD1 (5 bases). The CDR3 length is 12 residues. Trimming took off 3 bases at V and 5 bases at J, with 10 bases between the two ends. Germline values: CDR1 DFQATT, CDR2 SNEGSKA (reference sequence). CDR3 nucleotide sequence: TGCAGTGCTAGGACAGACAAGGAGACCCAGTACTTC. This sequence encodes CSARTDKETQYF.

This clonotype was observed a handful of times. The chain has TRBV9 and TRBJ1-1; possible D gene TRBD1, 6 bases. Germline values: CDR1 SGDLS, CDR2 YYNGEE. This CDR3 region has 15 residues. The ends were cut back, 0 bases at V and 8 bases at J, with 17 bases in the middle. CDR3 in amino acids: CASSVEGTNYREAFF. The CDR3 coding sequence is TGTGCCAGCAGCGTAGAGGGGACAAATTACAGGGAAGCTTTCTTT.

This clonotype was observed a handful of times. The V call is TRBV20-1, the J call TRBJ2-3; 9 bases fit TRBD2. This CDR3 contains 13 residues. The V segment lost 6 bases and the J segment 5 bases; nucleotides outside the gene matches: 6. Germline values: CDR1 DFQATT, CDR2 SNEGSKA (reference sequence). The CDR3 here is CSAVAGAVDTQYF. CDR3 nucleotide sequence: TGCAGTGCCGTAGCGGGAGCGGTAGATACGCAGTATTTT.

The gene calls are TRBV30 and TRBJ2-3, with a tentative D call TRBD2 (5 bases). Germline CDR1 is GTSNPN and CDR2 is SVGIG (reference sequence). Trimming shortened V by 2 bases and J by 3 bases, and 12 bases separated the two germline ends. The CDR3 sequence is 14 residues long. As DNA, the CDR3 is TGTGCCTGGAGTAAAGGAACGGGGACAGATACGCAGTATTTT. This translates into CAWSKGTGTDTQYF.

CDR3 protein: CASSPPVSYQPQHF. The CDR3 nucleotides are TGTGCCAGCAGCCCACCGGTATCCTATCAGCCCCAGCATTTT. J is TRBJ1-5 and V is TRBV27; D call uncertain. From germline, CDR1 is MNHEY and CDR2 SMNVEV (reference sequence). V gave up 6 bases and J gave up 5 bases, with 14 bases separating them. The CDR3 covers 14 residues.

The V and J genes are TRBV20-1 and TRBJ2-1; D tentatively reads TRBD1 or TRBD2 (5 bases each). The germline CDR1 and CDR2 sequences are DFQATT and SNEGSKA (reference sequence). The CDR3 extends over 15 amino acids. V lost 3 bases and J lost 7, with 19 bases in between. The DNA of the CDR3 is TGCAGTGCTAGTAGGGACCCCGGAGACTCTAATGAGCAGTTCTTC. Its protein product is CSASRDPGDSNEQFF.

The J gene is TRBJ1-2, the V gene TRBV25-1, with D hard to call. CDR3 length: 11 residues. V was clipped by 4 bases and J by 4 bases, with 4 bases between them. Germline V gives CDR1 MGHDK, CDR2 SYGVNS. In DNA form, the CDR3 reads TGTGCCAGCAGTGGGGGCTATGGCTACACCTTC. It encodes CASSGGYGYTF.

This clonotype was counted a few times. The rearrangement links TRBV6-1 to TRBJ1-5; unclear D gene. Between the trimmed V and J ends, which lost 2 bases and 0 bases, there was a span of 11 bases. The CDR3 consists of 16 residues. Germline CDR1 and CDR2: MNHNS and SASEGT. The CDR3 loop is CASSERAHFSNQPQHF. CDR3 nucleotide sequence: TGTGCCAGCAGTGAAAGGGCACATTTTAGCAATCAGCCCCAGCATTTT.

This chain connects TRBV19 to TRBJ1-2; 8 bases are shared with TRBD1. The V and J ends lost 7 bases and 4 bases, in that order; junction bases with no gene match: 5. CDR1 and CDR2 (germline): LNHDA, SQIVND (reference sequence). This CDR3 is built from 13 residues. CDR3 sequence reads: CASTATGVYGYTF. The CDR3 DNA follows: TGTGCCAGTACCGCGACAGGGGTCTATGGCTACACCTTC.

The chain links TRBV6-1 to TRBJ2-7; TRBD1 aligns across 7 bases. The germline gives CDR1 MNHNS, CDR2 SASEGT. This CDR3 region has 13 residues. V dropped 7 bases and J dropped 3; count of bases not matched to a gene: 6. The CDR3 is CASIGDSFYEQYF. The CDR3 DNA sequence: TGTGCCAGCATTGGGGACAGTTTCTACGAGCAGTACTTC.

The chain employs TRBV7-2 and TRBJ1-2; 7 bases are shared with TRBD1. The CDR3 sequence is 13 residues long. Per the germline V gene, CDR1 is SGHTA and CDR2 is FQGNSA. Trimming removed 3 bases from V and 8 bases from J; junction bases left unmatched: 6. In DNA, the CDR3 is TGTGCCAGCAGCTTGGGGACAGTCCGGGGCTACACCTTC. Translated: CASSLGTVRGYTF. Looking up the rest from reference TRBV7-2 and TRBJ1-2 gives the full variable domain: GAGVSQSPSNKVTEKGKDVELRCDPISGHTALYWYRQSLGQGLEFLIYFQGNSAPDKSGLPSDRFSAERTGGSVSTLTIQRTQQEDSAVYLCASSLGTVRGYTFGSGTRLTVV.

CDR3 sequence: CAIRLQGSVHDHEQYF. As DNA, the CDR3 is TGTGCCATCAGACTACAGGGTTCCGTCCACGACCACGAGCAGTACTTC. This chain joins TRBV10-3 and TRBJ2-7, with a possible D match to TRBD1 (6 bases). CDR3 length equals 16 residues. Germline values: CDR1 ENHRY, CDR2 SYGVKD. V was trimmed by 6 bases and J by 5 bases, leaving 23 bases between them.